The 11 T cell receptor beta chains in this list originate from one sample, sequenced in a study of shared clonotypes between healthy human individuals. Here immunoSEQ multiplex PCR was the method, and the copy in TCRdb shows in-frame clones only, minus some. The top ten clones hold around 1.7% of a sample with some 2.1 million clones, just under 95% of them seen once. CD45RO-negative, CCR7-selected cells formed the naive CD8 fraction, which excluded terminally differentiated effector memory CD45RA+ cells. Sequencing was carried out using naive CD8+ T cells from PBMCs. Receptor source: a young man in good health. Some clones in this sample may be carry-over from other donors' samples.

CDR3: CASSQHVKSEQYF. Written as DNA, the CDR3 is TGCGCCAGCAGCCAACACGTCAAGAGCGAGCAGTACTTC. The chain carries TRBV4-1 and TRBJ2-7, with D unresolved. Trimming shortened V by 2 bases and J by 6 bases, and 11 bases separated the two germline ends. This CDR3 region has 13 residues. Per germline, CDR1 MGHRA and CDR2 YSYEKL.

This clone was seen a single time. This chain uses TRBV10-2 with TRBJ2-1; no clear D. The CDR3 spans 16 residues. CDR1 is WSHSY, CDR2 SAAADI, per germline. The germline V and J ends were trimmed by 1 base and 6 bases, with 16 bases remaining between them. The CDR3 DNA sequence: TGCGCCAGCAGTGAGTATTCCGGCTTCGGTCCCAATGAGCAGTTCTTC. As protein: CASSEYSGFGPNEQFF.

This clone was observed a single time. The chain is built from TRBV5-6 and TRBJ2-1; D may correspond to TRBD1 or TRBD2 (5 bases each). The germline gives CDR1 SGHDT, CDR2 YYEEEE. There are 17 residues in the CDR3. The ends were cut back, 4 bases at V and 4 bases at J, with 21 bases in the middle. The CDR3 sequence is CASSPDVSSEGYNEQFF. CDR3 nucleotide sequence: TGTGCCAGCAGCCCGGACGTATCAAGCGAGGGGTACAATGAGCAGTTCTTC.

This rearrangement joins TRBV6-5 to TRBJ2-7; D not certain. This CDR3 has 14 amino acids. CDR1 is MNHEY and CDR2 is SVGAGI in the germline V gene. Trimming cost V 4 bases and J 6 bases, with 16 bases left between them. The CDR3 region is CASSLKGRSSEQYF. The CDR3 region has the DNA TGTGCCAGCAGTTTGAAGGGTCGTTCTTCCGAGCAGTACTTC.

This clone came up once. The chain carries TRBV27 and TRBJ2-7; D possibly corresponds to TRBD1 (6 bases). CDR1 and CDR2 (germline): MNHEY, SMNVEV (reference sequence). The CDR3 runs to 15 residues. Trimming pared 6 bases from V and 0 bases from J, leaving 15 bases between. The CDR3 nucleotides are TGTGCCAGCAGCCTTACCACAGGGAGCTCCTACGAGCAGTACTTC. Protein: CASSLTTGSSYEQYF.

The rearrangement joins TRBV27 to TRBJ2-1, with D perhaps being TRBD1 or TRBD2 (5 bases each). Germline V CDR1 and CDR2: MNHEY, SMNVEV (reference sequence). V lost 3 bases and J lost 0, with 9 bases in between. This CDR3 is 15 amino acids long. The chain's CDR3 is CASSFDGASYNEQFF. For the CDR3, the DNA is TGTGCCAGCAGTTTCGACGGGGCCTCCTACAATGAGCAGTTCTTC.

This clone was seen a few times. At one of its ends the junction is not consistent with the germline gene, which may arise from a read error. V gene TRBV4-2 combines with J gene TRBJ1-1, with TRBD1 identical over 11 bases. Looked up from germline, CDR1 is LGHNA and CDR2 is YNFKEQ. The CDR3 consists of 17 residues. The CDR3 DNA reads TGTGCCAGCAGTCAAGAGGACAGGGGGCTGTTGGACACTGAAGCTTTCTTT. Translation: CASSQEDRGLLDTEAFF.

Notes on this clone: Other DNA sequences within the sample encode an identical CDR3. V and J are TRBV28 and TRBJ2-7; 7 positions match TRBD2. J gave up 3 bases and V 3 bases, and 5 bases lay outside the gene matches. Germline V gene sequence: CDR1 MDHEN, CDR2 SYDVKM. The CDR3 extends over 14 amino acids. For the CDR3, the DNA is TGTGCCAGCAGTTTGGTGGGGGGGAGCTACGAGCAGTACTTC. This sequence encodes CASSLVGGSYEQYF.

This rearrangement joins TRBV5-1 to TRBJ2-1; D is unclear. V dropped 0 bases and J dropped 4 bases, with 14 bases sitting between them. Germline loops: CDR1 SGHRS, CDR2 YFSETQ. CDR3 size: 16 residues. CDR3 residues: CASSLARNQRYNEQFF. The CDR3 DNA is TGCGCCAGCAGCTTGGCTCGGAACCAACGGTACAATGAGCAGTTCTTC.

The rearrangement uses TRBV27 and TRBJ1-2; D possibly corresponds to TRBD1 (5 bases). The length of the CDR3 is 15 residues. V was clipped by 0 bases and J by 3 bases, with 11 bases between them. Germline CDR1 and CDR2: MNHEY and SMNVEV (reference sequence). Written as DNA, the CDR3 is TGTGCCAGCAGTTTATCTCCAACAGGAGACTATGGCTACACCTTC. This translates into CASSLSPTGDYGYTF.

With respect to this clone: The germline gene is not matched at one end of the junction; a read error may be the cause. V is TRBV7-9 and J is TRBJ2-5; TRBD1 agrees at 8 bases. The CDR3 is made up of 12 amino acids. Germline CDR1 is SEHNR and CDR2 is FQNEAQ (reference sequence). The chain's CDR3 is CASSLVSGQGHF. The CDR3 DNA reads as TGTGCCAGCAGCTTAGTTTCAGGACAGGGACACTTC.